This TCR beta chain was identified during a study of cytomegalovirus exposure and HLA in healthy donors. Germline CDR1 and CDR2: MNHEY and SMNVEV (reference sequence). V trimming: 7 bases; J trimming: 8 bases; junction bases outside the gene matches: 10. The CDR3 totals 15 residues. Study-level findings and limits: In a later analysis, HLA-C alleles had the fewest associated TCRs, DRB1 alleles the most.

On this clone itself: Its antigen remains unidentified.

Primers included in the PCR were 60 Vbeta and 13 Jbeta primers. Here immunoSEQ multiplex PCR was the method, and the copy in TCRdb shows in-frame clones only, minus some. The table includes 150,000 to 200,000 clones, about 78% detected once. The chain carries TRBV27 and TRBJ2-1; 11 bases are a match to TRBD1. The sample taken for sequencing was PBMCs. This clonotype originated in a male donor in good health and CMV-seronegative. CDR3 sequence (DNA): TGTGCCAGCACCCGGACAGGGGGCGCAGAGGATGAGCAGTTCTTC. It is translated as CASTRTGGAEDEQFF.